This TCR beta chain was sequenced in a study of blood T cell repertoires in COVID-19. In germline, CDR1 is DFQATT, CDR2 SNEGSKA (reference sequence). This CDR3 is built from 10 residues. In the source study's methods: Estimation of nucleated cell counts relied on the amplification of reference gene primers. The method was immunoSEQ multiplex PCR; TCRdb's version includes in-frame clones alone and lacks a portion of them. That table supplies the V and J calls and clone size; D and trimming were determined from the DNA. The sample lists roughly 430,000 clones, nearly 90% seen once, with roughly 2% in the top ten.

The rearrangement joins TRBV20-1 to TRBJ1-2, with unresolved D. The TCR originated in a woman in her thirties or forties with acute COVID-19. The sample consisted of PBMCs or T cells enriched from blood (not recorded which). The CDR3 protein is CREEEYGYTF. Written as DNA, the CDR3 is TGCAGGGAGGAGGAGTATGGCTACACCTTC.